A single sample gave rise to the 22 T cell receptor beta chains below, sequenced in a study of shared clonotypes between healthy human individuals. The data were produced by immunoSEQ multiplex PCR, yet TCRdb's version contains in-frame clones alone and is incomplete. The sample lists about 670,000 clones; about three quarters were seen once. Sequences were obtained from memory CD4+ T cells sorted from blood. Sample subset: CD45RA-negative fraction. All receptors derive from a woman in her thirties in good health.

This chain connects TRBV11-2 to TRBJ2-3; D tentatively fits TRBD1 or TRBD2 (5 bases each). The germline V and J ends were trimmed by 1 base and 7 bases, with 12 bases remaining between them. The germline gives CDR1 SGHAT, CDR2 FQNNGV. This CDR3 is built from 14 residues. CDR3 amino acids: CASSLGGSHNTQYF. The CDR3 nucleotides are TGTGCCAGCAGCTTAGGGGGGAGCCATAATACGCAGTATTTT.

This chain links TRBV5-4 with TRBJ1-4; D remains ambiguous. The germline gives CDR1 SGHNT, CDR2 YYREEE (reference sequence). This CDR3 is 13 amino acids long. V lost 2 bases and J 6 bases, leaving 8 bases between the germline ends. CDR3 DNA: TGTGCCAGCAGCTTTGGTTCGGATGAAAAACTGTTTTTT. The encoded protein is CASSFGSDEKLFF.

This chain uses TRBV7-9 with TRBJ2-3; D is unresolved. The V and J ends lost 5 bases and 5 bases respectively, with 14 bases between them. Germline V gives CDR1 SEHNR, CDR2 FQNEAQ (reference sequence). The CDR3 has 14 amino acids. The CDR3 protein is CASSRTALEDTQYF. DNA for the CDR3: TGTGCCAGCAGCCGGACCGCTTTGGAAGATACGCAGTATTTT.

Comments on this clone: At one of its ends the junction is not consistent with the germline gene, which may arise from a read error. The chain employs TRBV7-9 and TRBJ2-5; possibly TRBD1 or TRBD2 for D (5 bases each). The CDR3 is 14 amino acids. Per the germline V gene, CDR1 is SEHNR and CDR2 is FQNEAQ (reference sequence). The DNA of the CDR3 is TGTGCCAGCAGCTTTCCGACTGGGGGAGAGGCCCAGTACTTC. Protein: CASSFPTGGEAQYF.

V and J are TRBV6-4 and TRBJ1-2; tentative D call: TRBD1 (6 bases). The length of the CDR3 is 12 residues. Germline loops: CDR1 MRHNA, CDR2 SNTAGT. Trimming cost V 10 bases and J 8 bases, with 17 bases left between them. The CDR3 is CATRGEGYGYTF. In DNA form, the CDR3 reads TGTGCCACAAGGGGGGAGGGCTACGGCTACACCTTC.

This clone was seen repeatedly, ten times or more. The chain is built from TRBV5-1 and TRBJ1-2; 11 nucleotides match TRBD1. J gave up 7 bases and V 4 bases, and 3 bases lay outside the gene matches. CDR3 length: 13 amino acids. Germline V gene sequence: CDR1 SGHRS, CDR2 YFSETQ. The CDR3 sequence is CASSAGTGGGYTF. The CDR3 DNA reads as TGCGCCAGCAGCGCCGGGACAGGGGGTGGCTACACCTTC.

This chain joins TRBV28 and TRBJ2-7; 8 bases align to TRBD1. The junction had 6 bases not matched to a gene; V was cut back by 6 bases and J by 2 bases. The V gene's germline CDR1 is MDHEN and CDR2 SYDVKM. This CDR3 is built from 14 residues. CDR3 protein: CASSRDRKTYEQYF. For the CDR3, the DNA is TGTGCCAGCAGCCGGGACAGGAAAACCTACGAGCAGTACTTC.

J is TRBJ2-7 and V is TRBV5-1; D ambiguous. Germline-derived CDR1 and CDR2 are SGHRS and YFSETQ. V was pared by 0 bases and J by 1 base, with 14 bases between. The CDR3 consists of 16 residues. The CDR3 nucleotides read TGCGCCAGCAGCTTGGCGGGTGGCGGATCTTCCTACGAGCAGTACTTC. Translating it yields CASSLAGGGSSYEQYF.

This chain's CDR3 is CASSLGWANTGELFF. In DNA form, the CDR3 reads TGTGCCAGCAGCTTGGGGTGGGCGAACACCGGGGAGCTGTTTTTT. The chain couples TRBV5-4 to TRBJ2-2; unclear D gene. Between the trimmed V and J ends, which lost 0 bases and 0 bases, there was a span of 6 bases. This CDR3 has 15 amino acids. Germline V CDR1 and CDR2: SGHNT, YYREEE (reference sequence).

The chain combines TRBV5-1 with TRBJ2-4, with D possibly being TRBD1 (7 bases). The germline V gene encodes CDR1 SGHRS and CDR2 YFSETQ. The CDR3 length is 14 residues. The V end lost 4 bases, the J end lost 6 bases, and 14 bases lay between the germline ends. CDR3: CASSGYRGGNIQYF. The CDR3 DNA is TGCGCCAGCAGCGGATACAGGGGAGGAAACATTCAGTACTTC.

The chain combines TRBV10-3 with TRBJ2-7, with no clear D. The CDR3 has 14 amino acids. The germline V gene has CDR1 ENHRY and CDR2 SYGVKD. V was trimmed by 2 bases and J by 1 base, leaving 9 bases between them. Here the CDR3 reads CAISERTDSYEQYF. Written as DNA, the CDR3 is TGTGCCATCAGTGAGAGGACGGATTCCTACGAGCAGTACTTC.

This chain joins TRBV11-2 and TRBJ2-5; D not certain. This CDR3 contains 16 residues. Germline values: CDR1 SGHAT, CDR2 FQNNGV. Between the trimmed V and J ends, which lost 1 base and 4 bases, there was a span of 16 bases. The CDR3 here is CASSLVDLKGGETQYF. In DNA form, the CDR3 reads TGTGCCAGCAGCTTAGTCGACCTTAAGGGTGGAGAGACCCAGTACTTC.

This chain connects TRBV7-2 to TRBJ2-5; D is perhaps TRBD2 (5 bases). The DNA end lines up better with TRBJ2-7; the J call may be wrong. The CDR3 is 15 residues long. Germline CDR1 reads SGHTA; CDR2 reads FQGNSA. The CDR3, as DNA: TGTGCCAGCAGCTTAGGGCCAGCGGCTACCTACGAGCAGTACTTC. Translating it yields CASSLGPAATYEQYF.

The chain recombines TRBV7-9 with TRBJ2-3; D may match TRBD1 or TRBD2 (5 bases each). This CDR3 has 14 amino acids. Germline-derived CDR1 and CDR2 are SEHNR and FQNEAQ (reference sequence). V was clipped by 5 bases and J by 3 bases, with 12 bases between them. CDR3 nucleotides: TGTGCCAGCAGCCTCCCGGGGCCGACAGATACGCAGTATTTT. Translating gives CASSLPGPTDTQYF.

The V call is TRBV16, the J call TRBJ2-1; the D is unclear. V lost 3 bases to trimming and J lost 9 bases, with 9 bases between them. Germline V CDR1 and CDR2: KGHSY, FQNENV. CDR3 size: 12 residues. CDR3 sequence: CASSQDLGEQFF. CDR3 coding DNA: TGTGCCAGCAGCCAGGACCTAGGTGAGCAGTTCTTC.

This chain links TRBV7-6 with TRBJ2-6, with 8 bases aligning to TRBD1. The trim removed 2 bases at V and 2 bases at J, leaving 8 bases unmatched. CDR3 length: 18 residues. The germline gives CDR1 SGHVS, CDR2 FNYEAQ. In DNA, the CDR3 is TGTGCCAGCAGCTTAAACAGGGGGTCTGCTGCTGGGGCCAACGTCCTGACTTTC. Encoded protein: CASSLNRGSAAGANVLTF.

This clone has a single count. The J gene is TRBJ2-7, the V gene TRBV7-2, with 11 bases matching TRBD2. J gave up 5 bases and V 1 base, and 4 bases lay outside the gene matches. Per the germline V gene, CDR1 is SGHTA and CDR2 is FQGNSA. There are 15 residues in the CDR3. The CDR3 DNA is TGTGCCAGCAGCTTAGGGACTAGCGGGCGGAACGAGCAGTACTTC. Protein: CASSLGTSGRNEQYF. Filled out from reference TRBV7-2 and TRBJ2-7, the complete variable domain reads GAGVSQSPSNKVTEKGKDVELRCDPISGHTALYWYRQSLGQGLEFLIYFQGNSAPDKSGLPSDRFSAERTGGSVSTLTIQRTQQEDSAVYLCASSLGTSGRNEQYFGPGTRLTVT.

The chain uses TRBV2 and TRBJ2-7; 9 positions match TRBD1. The CDR3 is 14 amino acids. Germline V lookup: CDR1 SNHLY, CDR2 FYNNEI. The junction had 7 bases not matched to a gene; V was cut back by 6 bases and J by 4 bases. The CDR3 reads CASRMTGGIYEQYF. Written as DNA, the CDR3 is TGTGCCAGCAGGATGACAGGGGGAATTTACGAGCAGTACTTC.

Only a few counts were recorded for this clone. This chain links TRBV6-5 with TRBJ1-1, with D possibly being TRBD1 (5 bases). Trimming cost V 7 bases and J 12 bases, with 18 bases left between them. There are 12 residues in the CDR3. Germline loops: CDR1 MNHEY, CDR2 SVGAGI. The CDR3 region has the DNA TGTGCCAGCACCCTAGGTCCAGGGAGGACTTTCTTT. It codes for CASTLGPGRTFF.

In nucleotides, the CDR3 is TGTGCCAGCAGCGGATACAGAAACCCTAGCACAGATACGCAGTATTTT. This sequence encodes CASSGYRNPSTDTQYF. The chain recombines TRBV9 with TRBJ2-3; D not certain. The germline CDR1 and CDR2 sequences are SGDLS and YYNGEE. The CDR3 runs to 16 residues. V lost 3 bases to trimming and J lost 0 bases, with 14 bases between them.

The chain has TRBV4-2 and TRBJ1-2, with unresolved D. Germline values: CDR1 LGHNA, CDR2 YNFKEQ. V lost 0 bases and J lost 1, with 6 bases in between. This CDR3 contains 14 residues. CDR3 residues: CASSQEVLNYGYTF. CDR3 DNA sequence: TGTGCCAGCAGCCAAGAGGTCCTTAACTATGGCTACACCTTC.

The rearrangement joins TRBV21-1 to TRBJ2-5; the table's D call, TRBD1, was not checked against the DNA. TRBV21-1 constitutes a pseudogene. The CDR3 is 15 residues long. The CDR3 is CASTPGTEPQETQYF. In DNA form, the CDR3 reads TGTGCCAGCACCCCCGGGACAGAGCCCCAAGAGACCCAGTACTTC.